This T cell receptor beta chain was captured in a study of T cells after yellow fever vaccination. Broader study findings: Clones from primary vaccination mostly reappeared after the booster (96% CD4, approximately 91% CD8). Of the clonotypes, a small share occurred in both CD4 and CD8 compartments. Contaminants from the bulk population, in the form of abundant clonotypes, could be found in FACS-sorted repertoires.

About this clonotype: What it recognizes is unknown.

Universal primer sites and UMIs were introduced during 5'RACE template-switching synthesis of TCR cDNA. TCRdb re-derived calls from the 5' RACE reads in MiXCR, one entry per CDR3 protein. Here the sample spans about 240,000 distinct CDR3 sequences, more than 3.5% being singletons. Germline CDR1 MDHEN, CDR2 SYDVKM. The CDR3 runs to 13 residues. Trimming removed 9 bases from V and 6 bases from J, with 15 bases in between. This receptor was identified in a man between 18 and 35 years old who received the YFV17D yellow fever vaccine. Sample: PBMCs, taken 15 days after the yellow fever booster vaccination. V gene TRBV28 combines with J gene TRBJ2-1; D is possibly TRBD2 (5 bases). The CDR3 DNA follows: TGTGCCAGTGTGAGGGCAGTCACCAATGAGCAGTTCTTC. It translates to CASVRAVTNEQFF. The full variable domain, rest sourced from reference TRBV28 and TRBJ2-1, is DVKVTQSSRYLVKRTGEKVFLECVQDMDHENMFWYRQDPGLGLRLIYFSYDVKMKEKGDIPEGYSVSREKKERFSLILESASTNQTSMYLCASVRAVTNEQFFGPGTRLTVL.